Listed below are T cell receptor beta chains from one sample, sequenced in a study of blood T cell repertoires in COVID-19. Produced via immunoSEQ multiplex PCR; TCRdb's table is partial and in-frame only. The sample lists more than 70,000 clones, 80% occurring once. The sample consisted of peripheral blood. The receptors originated from a woman between 70 and 85 years old with acute or convalescent COVID-19. CDR3s include the opening cysteine and the closing phenylalanine or tryptophan. The order of the fields is clone size, D gene, J gene, V gene, CDR3 protein, CDR3 DNA. A D gene is named only where the DNA matches it firmly. Some rows mark clone size as missing; the rest say once, few, many or name a class of expanded clone.

size: few; D: -; J: TRBJ1-1; V: TRBV3-1/TRBV3-2; CDR3: CASSQGRSGGTEAFF; DNA: TGTGCCAGCAGCCAAGGAAGGTCCGGCGGCACTGAAGCTTTCTTT
size: -; D: TRBD1; J: TRBJ2-1; V: TRBV27; CDR3: CASSLDRGNEQFF; DNA: TGTGCCAGCAGTTTAGACAGGGGAAATGAGCAGTTCTTC
size: -; D: TRBD2; J: TRBJ2-1; V: TRBV5-1; CDR3: CASSSGLDSYNEQFF; DNA: TGCGCCAGCAGCTCAGGACTAGACTCCTACAATGAGCAGTTCTTC
size: -; D: TRBD1; J: TRBJ1-4; V: TRBV19; CDR3: CASSLGQGNEKLFF; DNA: TGTGCCAGTAGCCTAGGACAGGGAAACGAAAAACTGTTTTTT
size: -; D: -; J: TRBJ2-1; V: TRBV30; CDR3: CAWSVDVVTGLSYNEQFF; DNA: TGTGCCTGGAGTGTAGATGTCGTGACGGGACTCTCCTACAATGAGCAGTTCTTC
size: -; D: -; J: TRBJ1-1; V: TRBV7-2; CDR3: CASSPTVGGTEAFF; DNA: TGTGCCAGCAGCCCTACGGTCGGGGGGACTGAAGCTTTCTTT
size: -; D: -; J: TRBJ2-3; V: TRBV3-1/TRBV3-2; CDR3: CASSQTSLGHLLSSDTQYF; DNA: TGTGCCAGCAGCCAAACCTCGTTGGGACACCTACTCTCATCAGATACGCAGTATTTT
size: -; D: -; J: TRBJ1-1; V: TRBV19; CDR3: CASSIGWNTEAFF; DNA: TGTGCCAGTAGTATTGGCTGGAACACTGAAGCTTTCTTT
size: -; D: TRBD1; J: TRBJ2-1; V: TRBV7-2; CDR3: CASSPDRVRALNEQFF; DNA: TGTGCCAGCAGCCCCGACAGGGTAAGAGCCCTCAATGAGCAGTTCTTC
size: -; D: TRBD2; J: TRBJ2-7; V: TRBV2; CDR3: CASSLGLAGVYEQYF; DNA: TGTGCCAGCAGTCTGGGACTAGCGGGGGTCTACGAGCAGTACTTC
size: few; D: TRBD2; J: TRBJ2-1; V: TRBV10-3; CDR3: CAISSLAGTNEQFF; DNA: TGTGCCATCAGTTCCCTAGCGGGTACAAATGAGCAGTTCTTC
size: -; D: -; J: TRBJ1-2; V: TRBV6-5; CDR3: CASSQTVNRGYTF; DNA: TGTGCCAGCAGTCAAACAGTTAACCGAGGCTACACCTTC
size: few; D: -; J: TRBJ2-7; V: TRBV6-5; CDR3: CASMGAVPYEQYF; DNA: TGTGCCAGCATGGGTGCGGTTCCCTACGAGCAGTACTTC
size: once; D: -; J: TRBJ2-1; V: TRBV7-8; CDR3: CASSFVSGEQFF; DNA: TGTGCCAGCAGCTTTGTAAGCGGGGAGCAGTTCTTC
size: few; D: -; J: TRBJ1-5; V: TRBV28; CDR3: CASSLTGVRPQHF; DNA: TGTGCCAGCAGTTTAACGGGGGTGCGGCCCCAGCATTTT
size: -; D: -; J: TRBJ2-1; V: TRBV7-3; CDR3: CASSPSAGSYNEQFF; DNA: TGTGCCAGCAGCCCAAGTGCCGGGTCCTACAATGAGCAGTTCTTC
size: many; D: TRBD2; J: TRBJ2-1; V: TRBV7-8; CDR3: CASSPGLAGLNEQFF; DNA: TGTGCCAGCAGCCCGGGACTAGCGGGCCTCAATGAGCAGTTCTTC
size: -; D: TRBD2; J: TRBJ2-1; V: TRBV2; CDR3: CASTLQAGSYNEQFF; DNA: TGTGCCAGCACCCTCCAAGCGGGATCCTACAATGAGCAGTTCTTC
size: -; D: TRBD2; J: TRBJ2-7; V: TRBV7-2; CDR3: CASGGRLAGTYEQYF; DNA: TGTGCCAGCGGGGGGAGACTAGCGGGGACATACGAGCAGTACTTC
size: -; D: -; J: TRBJ2-7; V: TRBV9; CDR3: CASSVAPTGIYEQYF; DNA: TGTGCCAGCAGCGTAGCCCCCACAGGGATCTACGAGCAGTACTTC
size: -; D: TRBD1; J: TRBJ1-4; V: TRBV3-1/TRBV3-2; CDR3: CASSQVVRTGPTNEKLFF; DNA: TGTGCCAGCAGCCAAGTTGTCCGGACAGGGCCCACTAATGAAAAACTGTTTTTT
size: few; D: TRBD1; J: TRBJ1-1; V: TRBV19; CDR3: CASKPTGLNTEAFF; DNA: TGTGCCAGCAAACCGACAGGGCTGAACACTGAAGCTTTCTTT
size: once; D: -; J: TRBJ1-4; V: TRBV28; CDR3: CARRPGGGNEKLFF; DNA: TGTGCCCGCAGGCCGGGGGGGGGCAATGAAAAACTGTTTTTT
size: few; D: TRBD1; J: TRBJ1-3; V: TRBV18; CDR3: CASSPRGPGTGSGNTIYF; DNA: TGTGCCAGCTCACCACGGGGACCCGGGACAGGATCTGGAAACACCATATATTTT
size: -; D: TRBD1; J: TRBJ1-4; V: TRBV30; CDR3: CAWSGQGTNEKLFF; DNA: TGTGCCTGGAGTGGACAGGGAACTAATGAAAAACTGTTTTTT
size: -; D: -; J: TRBJ2-5; V: TRBV29-1; CDR3: CSVEGVAETQYF; DNA: TGCAGCGTTGAAGGCGTAGCAGAGACCCAGTACTTC
size: -; D: TRBD2; J: TRBJ2-1; V: TRBV18; CDR3: CASSPTRGGSNEQFF; DNA: TGTGCCAGCTCACCAACGCGGGGGGGTTCCAATGAGCAGTTCTTC
size: -; D: TRBD1; J: TRBJ2-2; V: TRBV19; CDR3: CASSPGQGYTGELFF; DNA: TGTGCCAGTAGTCCGGGACAGGGGTACACCGGGGAGCTGTTTTTT
size: -; D: -; J: TRBJ1-3; V: TRBV19; CDR3: CASMRQFLAGTGNTIYF; DNA: TGTGCCAGTATGAGACAGTTTCTTGCGGGGACTGGAAACACCATATATTTT
size: -; D: TRBD1; J: TRBJ2-7; V: TRBV6-7; CDR3: CASSQPGQTTVEQYF; DNA: TGTGCCAGCAGTCAACCGGGACAGACTACGGTGGAGCAGTACTTC
size: -; D: TRBD2; J: TRBJ2-1; V: TRBV11-3; CDR3: CASSPGLAGASYNEQFF; DNA: TGTGCCAGCAGCCCGGGACTAGCGGGAGCCTCCTACAATGAGCAGTTCTTC
size: few; D: -; J: TRBJ1-1; V: TRBV2; CDR3: CAGSEEGWTEAFF; DNA: TGTGCCGGCTCCGAGGAGGGATGGACTGAAGCTTTCTTT
size: -; D: TRBD1; J: TRBJ2-7; V: TRBV5-4; CDR3: CASSVPGQSSYEQYF; DNA: TGTGCCAGCAGCGTACCGGGACAGAGTTCCTACGAGCAGTACTTC
size: -; D: TRBD1; J: TRBJ2-5; V: TRBV12-3/TRBV12-4; CDR3: CASTGTGQETQYF; DNA: TGTGCCAGCACCGGGACAGGGCAAGAGACCCAGTACTTC
size: once; D: TRBD1; J: TRBJ1-5; V: TRBV2; CDR3: CASSADRGDQPQHF; DNA: TGTGCCAGCAGTGCGGACAGGGGGGATCAGCCCCAGCATTTT
size: -; D: -; J: TRBJ2-1; V: TRBV28; CDR3: CASSFSAGNEQFF; DNA: TGTGCCAGCAGTTTCTCGGCAGGGAATGAGCAGTTCTTC
size: -; D: TRBD1; J: TRBJ2-7; V: TRBV10-3; CDR3: CATEAGQGGSYEQYF; DNA: TGTGCCACCGAGGCGGGACAGGGAGGTTCCTACGAGCAGTACTTC
size: -; D: TRBD2; J: TRBJ2-7; V: TRBV5-1; CDR3: CASSPRGEGYEQYF; DNA: TGCGCCAGCAGCCCGAGAGGGGAGGGCTACGAGCAGTACTTC
size: -; D: -; J: TRBJ2-6; V: TRBV11-2; CDR3: CASSLGGVSGANVLTF; DNA: TGTGCCAGCAGCTTAGGCGGGGTCTCTGGGGCCAACGTCCTGACTTTC
size: -; D: -; J: TRBJ1-4; V: TRBV21-1; CDR3: CASSKVRGFF; DNA: TGTGCCAGCAGCAAAGTGCGGGGGTTTTTT
size: -; D: TRBD1; J: TRBJ1-5; V: TRBV10-3; CDR3: CAISDRTGANNQPQHF; DNA: TGTGCCATCAGCGACCGGACAGGGGCCAACAATCAGCCCCAGCATTTT